This T cell receptor (beta chain) was recovered during a study of Ad26.COV2.S vaccination and SARS-CoV-2 variants. There are 16 residues in the CDR3. The V and J ends lost 3 bases and 3 bases, in that order; junction bases with no gene match: 11. The germline V gene encodes CDR1 DFQATT and CDR2 SNEGSKA (reference sequence). Study-wide findings and caveats: Among vaccine recipients, spike-specific TCR breadth exceeded that of placebo recipients. Vaccine and placebo groups showed comparable non-spike TCR breadth. The breadth of spike-specific CD8+ and CD4+ T cell responses after vaccination was reportedly substantial.

The sample holds a few counts of this clone. Its antigen is currently unknown. The assay was immunoSEQ multiplex PCR, and TCRdb's table has in-frame clones only and misses some. In the table there are around 86,000 clones, more than 70% of which are singletons. The source was peripheral blood, collected after recovery from COVID-19. This rearrangement joins TRBV20-1 to TRBJ2-1, with 7 bases fitting TRBD2. This receptor was obtained from a human donor who had recovered from COVID-19. CDR3 amino acids: CSASTLRASGYNEQFF. The CDR3, as DNA: TGCAGTGCTAGTACTCTTAGAGCTAGCGGCTACAATGAGCAGTTCTTC.